The next 8 T cell receptor beta chains were all read from a single sample in a study. A single record per CDR3 protein comes from TCRdb applying MiXCR to the 5' RACE reads. The sample lists 30,000 or so distinct CDR3 sequences; approximately 25% were seen once. Sequencing was carried out using memory CD4+ T cells sorted from blood. Subset described: memory CD4+ T cells, CD4+CD45RO+CD25-. The receptors here all came from a female donor with breast cancer.

This clonotype was detected many times. This rearrangement joins TRBV5-1 to TRBJ1-6, with D possibly being TRBD1 (6 bases). The germline V gene has CDR1 SGHRS and CDR2 YFSETQ. CDR3 length equals 18 residues. V was pared by 4 bases and J by 0 bases, with 17 bases between. CDR3 bases: TGCGCCAGCAGCCAACAACAGGGAAGTAGCTCCTATAATTCACCCCTCCACTTT. The encoded protein is CASSQQQGSSSYNSPLHF.

In its sample, this clonotype was seen many times. CDR3 amino acids: CASRRTSGRGEQYF. The CDR3 coding sequence is TGTGCCAGCAGGCGGACTAGCGGGAGAGGCGAGCAGTACTTC. This chain connects TRBV6-5 to TRBJ2-7; TRBD2 matches 13 bases. Germline V gives CDR1 MNHEY, CDR2 SVGAGI. The CDR3 totals 14 residues. V was clipped by 6 bases and J by 6 bases; unmatched bases: 5.

The rearrangement links TRBV20-1 to TRBJ2-1, with a weak D call TRBD1 (6 bases). The CDR3 is 15 residues long. Trimming removed 1 base from V and 2 bases from J, with 12 bases in between. The germline V gene encodes CDR1 DFQATT and CDR2 SNEGSKA (reference sequence). The CDR3 DNA reads TGCAGTGCTAGAGTCGGGACACGCACCTACAATGAGCAGTTCTTC. Its translation: CSARVGTRTYNEQFF.

The sample holds one count of this clonotype. The chain combines TRBV20-1 with TRBJ2-7, with TRBD1 matching over 12 bases. V gave up 5 bases and J gave up 7 bases; unmatched junction bases: 12. The CDR3 consists of 15 residues. Germline V gene lookup returns CDR1 DFQATT and CDR2 SNEGSKA (reference sequence). The CDR3 bases are TGCAGTGCTGGGTTACCGGGACAGGGGGCAGGGGAGCAGTACTTC. Its translation is CSAGLPGQGAGEQYF.

This clonotype showed up just a few times. An end of the junction differs from the germline gene, which may be a read error. The chain employs TRBV24-1 and TRBJ2-2; a weak D match, TRBD2 (5 bases). CDR3 length: 14 amino acids. The germline gives CDR1 KGHDR, CDR2 SFDVKD. The CDR3 nucleotides read TGTACCACCAGTGACTGGGTCGGAGGCGGGGAGCTGTTTTTT. Translated, it gives CTTSDWVGGGELFF.

V is TRBV28 and J is TRBJ2-7; D uncertain. The germline V and J ends were trimmed by 5 bases and 0 bases, with 8 bases remaining between them. This CDR3 has 13 residues. Per the germline V gene, CDR1 is MDHEN and CDR2 is SYDVKM. In DNA, the CDR3 is TGTGCCAGCAGTCGAGGCCTCTCCTACGAGCAGTACTTC. It encodes CASSRGLSYEQYF.

The J gene is TRBJ1-1, the V gene TRBV15, with D possibly TRBD1 on 5 matching bases. The CDR3 covers 15 residues. Germline V lookup: CDR1 LNHNV, CDR2 YYDKDF (reference sequence). Trimming removed 3 bases at V and 1 base at J, with 12 bases between. The CDR3 here is CATSRPGTANTEAFF. Written as DNA, the CDR3 is TGTGCCACCAGCAGGCCCGGGACGGCGAACACTGAAGCTTTCTTT.

The rearrangement joins TRBV5-1 to TRBJ2-7; D remains ambiguous. V was pared by 3 bases and J by 3 bases, with 13 bases between. CDR3 length: 14 residues. Germline V gene data show CDR1 as SGHRS and CDR2 as YFSETQ. The CDR3 sequence: CASSSTKGVYEQYF. The CDR3 nucleotides are TGCGCCAGCAGCTCCACCAAAGGAGTCTACGAGCAGTACTTC.